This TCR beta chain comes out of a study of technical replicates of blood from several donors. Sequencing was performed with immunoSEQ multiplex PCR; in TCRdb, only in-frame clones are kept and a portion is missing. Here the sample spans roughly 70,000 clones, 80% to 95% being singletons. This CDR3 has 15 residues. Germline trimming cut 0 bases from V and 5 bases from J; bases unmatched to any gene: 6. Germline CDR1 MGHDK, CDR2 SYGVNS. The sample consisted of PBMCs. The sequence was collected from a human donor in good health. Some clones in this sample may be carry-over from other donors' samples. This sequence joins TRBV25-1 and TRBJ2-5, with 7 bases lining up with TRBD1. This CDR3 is CASSEYQGVGETQYF. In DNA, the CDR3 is TGTGCCAGCAGTGAATACCAGGGGGTAGGTGAGACCCAGTACTTC. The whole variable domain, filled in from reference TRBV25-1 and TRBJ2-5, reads EADIYQTPRYLVIGTGKKITLECSQTMGHDKMYWYQQDPGMELHLIHYSYGVNSTEKGDLSSESTVSRIRTEHFPLTLESARPSHTSQYLCASSEYQGVGETQYFGPGTRLLVL.